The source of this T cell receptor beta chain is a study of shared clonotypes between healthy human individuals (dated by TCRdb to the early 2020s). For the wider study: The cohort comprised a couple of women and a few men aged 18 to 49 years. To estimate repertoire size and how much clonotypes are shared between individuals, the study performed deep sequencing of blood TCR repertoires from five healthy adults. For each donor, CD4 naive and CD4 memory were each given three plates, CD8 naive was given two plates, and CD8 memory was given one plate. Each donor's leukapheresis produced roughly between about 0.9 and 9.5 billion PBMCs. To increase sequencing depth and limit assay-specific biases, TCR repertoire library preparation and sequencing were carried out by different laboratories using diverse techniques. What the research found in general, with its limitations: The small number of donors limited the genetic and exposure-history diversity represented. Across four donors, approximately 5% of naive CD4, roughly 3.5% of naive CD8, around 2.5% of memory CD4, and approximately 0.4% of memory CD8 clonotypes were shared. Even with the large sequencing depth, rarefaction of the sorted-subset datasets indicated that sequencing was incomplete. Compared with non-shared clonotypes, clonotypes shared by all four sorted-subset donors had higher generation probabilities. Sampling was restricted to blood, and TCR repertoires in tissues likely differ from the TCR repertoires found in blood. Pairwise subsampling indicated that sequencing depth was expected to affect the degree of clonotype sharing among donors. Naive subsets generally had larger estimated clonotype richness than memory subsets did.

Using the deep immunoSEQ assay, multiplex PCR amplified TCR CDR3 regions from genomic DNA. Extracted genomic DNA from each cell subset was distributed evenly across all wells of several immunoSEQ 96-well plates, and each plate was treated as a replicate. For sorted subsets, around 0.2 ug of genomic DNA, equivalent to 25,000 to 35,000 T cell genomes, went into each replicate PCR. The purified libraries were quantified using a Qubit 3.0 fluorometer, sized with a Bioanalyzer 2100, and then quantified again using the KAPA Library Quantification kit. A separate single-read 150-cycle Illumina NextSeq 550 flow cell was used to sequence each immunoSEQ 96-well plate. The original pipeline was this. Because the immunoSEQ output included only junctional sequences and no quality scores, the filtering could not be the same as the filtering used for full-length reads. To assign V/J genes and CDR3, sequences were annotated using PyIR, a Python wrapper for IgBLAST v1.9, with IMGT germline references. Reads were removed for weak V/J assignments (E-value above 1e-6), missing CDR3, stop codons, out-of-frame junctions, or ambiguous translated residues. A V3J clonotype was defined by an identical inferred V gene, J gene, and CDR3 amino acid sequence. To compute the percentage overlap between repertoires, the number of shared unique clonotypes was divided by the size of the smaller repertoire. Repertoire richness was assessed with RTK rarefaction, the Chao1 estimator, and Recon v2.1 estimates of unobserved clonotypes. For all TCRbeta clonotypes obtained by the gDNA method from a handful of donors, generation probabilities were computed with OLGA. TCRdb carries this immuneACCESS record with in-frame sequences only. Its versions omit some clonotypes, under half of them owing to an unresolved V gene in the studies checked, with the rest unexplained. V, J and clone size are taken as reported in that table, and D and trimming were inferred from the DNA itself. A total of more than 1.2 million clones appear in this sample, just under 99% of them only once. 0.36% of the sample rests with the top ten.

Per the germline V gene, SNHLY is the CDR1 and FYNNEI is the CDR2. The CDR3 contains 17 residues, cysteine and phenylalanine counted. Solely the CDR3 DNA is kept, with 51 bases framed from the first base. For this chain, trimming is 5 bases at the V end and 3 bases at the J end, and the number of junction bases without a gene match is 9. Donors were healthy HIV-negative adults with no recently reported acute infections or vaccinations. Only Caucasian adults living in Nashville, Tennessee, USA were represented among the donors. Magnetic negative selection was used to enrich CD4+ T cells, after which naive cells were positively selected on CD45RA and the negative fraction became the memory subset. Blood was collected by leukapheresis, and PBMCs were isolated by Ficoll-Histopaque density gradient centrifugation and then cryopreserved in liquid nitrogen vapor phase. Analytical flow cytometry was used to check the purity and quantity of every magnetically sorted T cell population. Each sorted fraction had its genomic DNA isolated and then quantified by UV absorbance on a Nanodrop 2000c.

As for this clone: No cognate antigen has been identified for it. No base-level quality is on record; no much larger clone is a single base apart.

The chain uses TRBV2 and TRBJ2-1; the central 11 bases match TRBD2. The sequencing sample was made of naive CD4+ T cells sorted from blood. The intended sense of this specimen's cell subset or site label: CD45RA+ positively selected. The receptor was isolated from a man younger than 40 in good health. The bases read TGTGCCAGCAGTCCTTTCCGGACTAGCGGGCGCTACAATGAGCAGTTCTTC. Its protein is CASSPFRTSGRYNEQFF. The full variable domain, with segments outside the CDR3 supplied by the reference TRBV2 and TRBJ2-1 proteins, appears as EPEVTQTPSHQVTQMGQEVILRCVPISNHLYFYWYRQILGQKVEFLVSFYNNEISEKSEIFDDQFSVERPDGSNFTLKIRSTKLEDSAMYFCASSPFRTSGRYNEQFFGPGTRLTVL.